The entry that follows covers one T cell receptor (beta chain) sequence. Its cognate antigen is unknown. A junction end diverges from the germline sequence, so it may reflect a read error. The sample comes from a study of tumor-infiltrating lymphocytes in primary liver carcinoma. Background on the study: Samples had roughly 3.5 to 8 million productive TCRbeta reads, comparable between tissue types. Findings and limits, study-wide: Researchers report that only about 7.5-25% of top clones turned up in all five tumor regions. Pairs of tumor regions overlapped more than tumor-adjacent and tumor-blood pairs did.

A constant-region primer primed TCR beta cDNA synthesis from 450 to 550 ng of total RNA. Libraries of TCR beta came from three nested multiplex PCR rounds with slightly modified ARM-PCR. The two initial PCR rounds, around 11 cycles each, used TRBV1-TRBV30 forward and C-beta reverse primers. TCRdb re-analysed the multiplex PCR reads in MiXCR, keeping a single row per CDR3 protein. The sample lists roughly 200,000 distinct CDR3 sequences, 70% to 90% occurring once. DNA and RNA were both co-extracted from approximately 20-30 mg of bulk tissue that had not been sorted. Primary liver carcinoma in the patients was surgically resected. The CDR3 sequence is 17 residues long. The germline gives CDR1 LGHNA, CDR2 YNFKEQ.

The specimen was tumor tissue from primary liver carcinoma. The receptor's source is a man aged 40-55 years with primary liver carcinoma and hepatitis B virus infection. The chain uses TRBV4-2 and TRBJ2-3, with D perhaps TRBD1 or TRBD2 (6 bases each). The CDR3 bases are TGTGCCAGCAGCCAAGAATGGGGGGCAACTAGCACATATACGCATTATTTT. Translating gives CASSQEWGATSTYTHYF.